Presented here are 32 T cell receptor beta chains from one specimen sequenced in a study of T cell responses to AZD1222 COVID-19 vaccine. Libraries were prepared by immunoSEQ multiplex PCR; TCRdb keeps only in-frame clonotypes and omits some of them. The sample yields 100,000 to 150,000 clones, around 90% seen once. The sequencing here drew on peripheral blood, taken on day 0 of AZD1222 vaccination. The receptor source for this set is an adult in good health.

This clone was seen a handful of times. V is TRBV28 and J is TRBJ1-5; D not certain. Germline CDR1 reads MDHEN; CDR2 reads SYDVKM. CDR3 length equals 14 residues. V was cut by 5 bases and J by 3 bases, with 11 bases left in between. The CDR3 nucleotides read TGTGCCAGCAGTGGACGCCTCACCAATCAGCCCCAGCATTTT. This translates into CASSGRLTNQPQHF.

The chain combines TRBV11-1 with TRBJ1-2; no definite D call. Germline V gives CDR1 SGHAT, CDR2 FQDESV (reference sequence). The V end was cut by 5 bases, the J end by 4 bases, with 17 bases between. This CDR3 contains 15 residues. The CDR3 spells CASSPRVSISYGYTF. As DNA, the CDR3 is TGTGCCAGCAGCCCCCGGGTCTCTATTAGCTATGGCTACACCTTC.

This chain uses TRBV6-1 with TRBJ1-2; 8 bases agree with TRBD1. The CDR3 runs to 12 residues. J was trimmed by 10 bases and V by 7 bases; bases with no gene match: 8. Germline V gives CDR1 MNHNS, CDR2 SASEGT. The CDR3 reads CASNDGQGDYTF. CDR3 DNA: TGTGCCAGCAACGACGGACAGGGTGACTACACCTTC.

This chain uses TRBV7-9 with TRBJ1-5; the D is unclear. The CDR3 has 12 residues. V dropped 5 bases and J dropped 5 bases, with 7 bases sitting between them. CDR1 is SEHNR and CDR2 is FQNEAQ in the germline V gene (reference sequence). The CDR3 protein is CASSPTDQPQHF. In nucleotides, the CDR3 is TGTGCCAGCAGCCCCACGGATCAGCCCCAGCATTTT.

V usage is TRBV28 and J usage is TRBJ2-5, with D possibly being TRBD2 (5 bases). Germline lookup yields CDR1 MDHEN and CDR2 SYDVKM. The CDR3 length is 14 residues. Trimming left V 6 bases short and J 4 bases short, with 15 bases between. CDR3 amino acids: CASRLGGFGETQYF. As DNA, the CDR3 is TGTGCCAGCAGGTTGGGCGGGTTTGGAGAGACCCAGTACTTC. Combining the CDR3 with reference TRBV28 and TRBJ2-5 gives the whole variable domain DVKVTQSSRYLVKRTGEKVFLECVQDMDHENMFWYRQDPGLGLRLIYFSYDVKMKEKGDIPEGYSVSREKKERFSLILESASTNQTSMYLCASRLGGFGETQYFGPGTRLLVL.

The chain combines TRBV28 with TRBJ1-6; no definite D call. Germline values: CDR1 MDHEN, CDR2 SYDVKM. Trimming left V 1 base short and J 9 bases short, with 16 bases between. The CDR3 has 16 amino acids. The CDR3 DNA follows: TGTGCCAGCAGTTTATTTTTCCCCGTGGTAAGTTCACCCCTCCACTTT. Encoded protein: CASSLFFPVVSSPLHF.

V usage is TRBV3-1 (or the pseudogene TRBV3-2) and J usage is TRBJ1-2; no firm D call. Trimming stripped 1 base from V and 14 bases from J, with 20 bases between. The CDR3 is made up of 14 amino acids. CDR1 and CDR2 (germline): LGHDT, YNNKEL (reference sequence). The CDR3: CASSQAAGALGGTF. Written as DNA, the CDR3 is TGTGCCAGCAGCCAAGCAGCCGGAGCGCTTGGTGGGACCTTC.

This rearrangement joins TRBV20-1 to TRBJ2-5; D gene unclear. Germline V gene sequence: CDR1 DFQATT, CDR2 SNEGSKA (reference sequence). The CDR3 is 15 residues long. Trimming took 3 bases from V and 6 from J, leaving 20 bases between them. The CDR3 DNA sequence: TGCAGTGCTAGTGATCCCGGAGTAGCTATAAAGACCCAGTACTTC. Protein sequence: CSASDPGVAIKTQYF.

This chain uses TRBV11-3 with TRBJ2-2, with D perhaps being TRBD1 or TRBD2 (5 bases each). The CDR3 is 14 residues long. Germline V gene data show CDR1 as SGHNT and CDR2 as YENEEA. The V end was cut by 4 bases, the J end by 10 bases, with 16 bases between. CDR3 DNA sequence: TGTGCCAGCAGCTCCACCAGGGTTCGGGAGGAGCTGTTTTTT. Translation gives CASSSTRVREELFF. The full variable domain, completed using reference TRBV11-3 and TRBJ2-2, is EAGVVQSPRYKIIEKKQPVAFWCNPISGHNTLYWYLQNLGQGPELLIRYENEEAVDDSQLPKDRFSAERLKGVDSTLKIQPAELGDSAVYLCASSSTRVREELFFGEGSRLTVL.

The V gene is TRBV19, the J gene TRBJ1-5, with TRBD1 matching 7 bases. Germline V gene sequence: CDR1 LNHDA, CDR2 SQIVND (reference sequence). The CDR3 covers 14 residues. The J segment lost 6 bases and the V segment lost 5 bases, leaving 7 bases of the junction unmatched. CDR3 loop: CASSSDRIGQPQHF. DNA for the CDR3: TGTGCCAGTAGTTCGGACAGGATAGGTCAGCCCCAGCATTTT.

The rearrangement joins TRBV27 to TRBJ1-5; D is unresolved. CDR1 and CDR2 (germline): MNHEY, SMNVEV (reference sequence). This CDR3 has 15 amino acids. Deletions cut 0 bases from V and 3 bases from J, with 9 bases between. The CDR3, as DNA: TGTGCCAGCAGTTTATCTTTATACCCCAATCAGCCCCAGCATTTT. Translation: CASSLSLYPNQPQHF.

The gene calls are TRBV9 and TRBJ2-3, with D possibly TRBD2 on 6 matching bases. The V and J ends lost 3 bases and 5 bases respectively, with 22 bases between them. The CDR3 totals 17 residues. Germline V CDR1 and CDR2: SGDLS, YYNGEE. Here the CDR3 reads CASSARDQAGVGDTQYF. The CDR3 DNA is TGTGCCAGCAGCGCCCGAGACCAAGCGGGCGTCGGAGATACGCAGTATTTT. Full variable domain (rest looked up from reference TRBV9 and TRBJ2-3): DSGVTQTPKHLITATGQRVTLRCSPRSGDLSVYWYQQSLDQGLQFLIQYYNGEERAKGNILERFSAQQFPDLHSELNLSSLELGDSALYFCASSARDQAGVGDTQYFGPGTRLTVL.

The CDR3 protein is CASSGGVSGYTF. CDR3 sequence (DNA): TGTGCCAGCAGCGGAGGGGTTTCTGGCTACACCTTC. V and J are TRBV9 and TRBJ1-2; D is possibly TRBD1 (5 bases). Trimming took 3 bases from V and 7 from J, leaving 10 bases between them. Germline-derived CDR1 and CDR2 are SGDLS and YYNGEE. There are 12 residues in the CDR3.

The chain joins TRBV7-6 to TRBJ1-4, with D hard to call. The CDR3 has 16 residues. Between the trimmed V and J ends, which lost 5 bases and 4 bases, there was a span of 17 bases. Germline-derived CDR1 and CDR2 are SGHVS and FNYEAQ. DNA of the CDR3: TGTGCCAGCAGCCGTGGGGTCGGGATACTTAATGAAAAACTGTTTTTT. It is translated as CASSRGVGILNEKLFF. Based on the CDR3 plus reference TRBV7-6 and TRBJ1-4, the full variable domain is GAGVSQSPRYKVTKRGQDVALRCDPISGHVSLYWYRQALGQGPEFLTYFNYEAQQDKSGLPNDRFSAERPEGSISTLTIQRTEQRDSAMYRCASSRGVGILNEKLFFGSGTQLSVL.

V gene TRBV5-1 combines with J gene TRBJ1-2; TRBD1 matches at 9 bases. The CDR3 spans 14 residues. Unmatched junction bases numbered 5, after V lost 0 bases and J lost 8 bases. Germline V lookup: CDR1 SGHRS, CDR2 YFSETQ. CDR3 protein: CASSLGTGDGGYTF. CDR3 nucleotide sequence: TGCGCCAGCAGCTTGGGGACAGGGGATGGAGGCTACACCTTC.

As for this clone: At one end the junction does not follow the germline gene, possibly because of a read error. J is TRBJ1-1 and V is TRBV18, with D possibly matching TRBD1 (6 bases). The CDR3 is made up of 18 amino acids. CDR1 is KGHSH and CDR2 is LQKENI in the germline V gene. CDR3 in DNA: TGTGCCAGCTCACCAGACCCACCTCAGGACAGAGTGAATACTGAAGCTTTCTTT. Translation: CASSPDPPQDRVNTEAFF.

The chain uses TRBV5-1 and TRBJ1-3; 8 bases are shared with TRBD1. The V segment lost 4 bases and the J segment 7 bases; nucleotides outside the gene matches: 13. Germline values: CDR1 SGHRS, CDR2 YFSETQ. The CDR3 loop spans 16 amino acids. CDR3 nucleotides: TGCGCCAGCAGCCCGTTCGGTGGACAGGGAAGGAACACCATATATTTT. Translation: CASSPFGGQGRNTIYF.

This chain joins TRBV28 and TRBJ1-2; D ambiguous. Germline lookup yields CDR1 MDHEN and CDR2 SYDVKM. V was trimmed by 1 base and J by 0 bases, leaving 3 bases between them. There are 13 residues in the CDR3. The CDR3 DNA sequence: TGTGCCAGCAGTTTATCTGCTAACTATGGCTACACCTTC. Amino acids: CASSLSANYGYTF.

This clone was counted once. The V call is TRBV6-6, the J call TRBJ2-2, with D unresolved. Germline loops: CDR1 MNHNY, CDR2 SVGAGI (reference sequence). Trimming took 6 bases from V and 6 from J, leaving 14 bases between them. The CDR3 consists of 14 residues. The CDR3: CASSPPRGSGELFF. The CDR3 bases are TGTGCCAGCAGCCCTCCTAGAGGTTCCGGGGAGCTGTTTTTT.

The chain employs TRBV9 and TRBJ2-2; D uncertain. This CDR3 region has 14 residues. Trimming pared 0 bases from V and 0 bases from J, leaving 3 bases between. The germline gives CDR1 SGDLS, CDR2 YYNGEE. The chain's CDR3 is CASSVDPNTGELFF. DNA of the CDR3: TGTGCCAGCAGCGTAGATCCGAACACCGGGGAGCTGTTTTTT.

This clone was observed a single time. The rearrangement joins TRBV2 to TRBJ2-1; 8 positions match TRBD2. The CDR3 loop spans 13 amino acids. The ends lost 8 bases at V and 4 bases at J; junction bases unmatched: 4. In germline, CDR1 is SNHLY, CDR2 FYNNEI. CDR3 DNA: TGTGCCAGCCAACTAGCGGATTACAATGAGCAGTTCTTC. Translated: CASQLADYNEQFF.

The chain has TRBV27 and TRBJ1-1; D is uncertain. The CDR3 is 13 amino acids. The V gene's germline CDR1 is MNHEY and CDR2 SMNVEV (reference sequence). Trimming took 5 bases from V and 6 from J, leaving 13 bases between them. The CDR3 DNA sequence: TGTGCCAGCAGTGCCTTGTGGGGTCCTGAAGCTTTCTTT. Translating gives CASSALWGPEAFF.

The rearrangement uses TRBV5-1 and TRBJ2-1; D is uncertain. V was trimmed by 4 bases and J by 0 bases, leaving 11 bases between them. The CDR3 length is 15 residues. Per germline, CDR1 SGHRS and CDR2 YFSETQ. Here the CDR3 DNA reads TGCGCCAGCAGCCTAACAACCTTCTCCTACAATGAGCAGTTCTTC. This translates into CASSLTTFSYNEQFF.

The J gene is TRBJ2-2, the V gene TRBV5-1; D might be TRBD2 (6 bases). Trimming took off 4 bases at V and 6 bases at J, with 10 bases between the two ends. Germline V CDR1 and CDR2: SGHRS, YFSETQ. This CDR3 comprises 13 residues. The CDR3 reads CASSGGFPGELFF. The CDR3 DNA reads TGCGCCAGCAGCGGAGGGTTCCCCGGGGAGCTGTTTTTT.

The chain combines TRBV28 with TRBJ2-7; 7 nucleotides agree with TRBD2. CDR3 length: 15 residues. Germline CDR1 reads MDHEN; CDR2 reads SYDVKM. The V gene end was trimmed by 5 bases and the J gene end by 2 bases; junction bases not matched to a gene: 9. This chain's CDR3 is CASSPSSAGPYEQYF. CDR3 coding DNA: TGTGCCAGCAGTCCCTCGTCAGCGGGACCCTACGAGCAGTACTTC.

This clone was observed once. The rearrangement joins TRBV7-9 to TRBJ1-6; 8 nucleotides line up with TRBD1. Germline values: CDR1 SEHNR, CDR2 FQNEAQ (reference sequence). V dropped 5 bases and J dropped 0; count of bases not matched to a gene: 3. The CDR3 extends over 16 amino acids. For the CDR3, the DNA is TGTGCCAGCAGCCGGGACAGGAGCTCCTATAATTCACCCCTCCACTTT. It codes for CASSRDRSSYNSPLHF.

The chain employs TRBV9 and TRBJ2-1; D gene unclear. Per the germline V gene, CDR1 is SGDLS and CDR2 is YYNGEE. This CDR3 has 17 residues. V was pared by 2 bases and J by 0 bases, with 15 bases between. CDR3 sequence reads: CASSVGMGGSSYNEQFF. The CDR3 bases are TGTGCCAGCAGCGTGGGGATGGGCGGAAGCTCCTACAATGAGCAGTTCTTC.

The rearrangement links TRBV6-6 to TRBJ1-2, with D possibly being TRBD1 (6 bases). This CDR3 region has 14 residues. CDR1 and CDR2 (germline): MNHNY, SVGAGI (reference sequence). The V end lost 10 bases, the J end lost 4 bases, and 19 bases lay between the germline ends. The CDR3 sequence: CATNSGTSIYGYTF. As DNA, the CDR3 is TGTGCCACCAACTCCGGGACATCGATCTATGGCTACACCTTC.

This chain links TRBV14 with TRBJ1-2; D is unresolved. V dropped 8 bases and J dropped 5 bases, with 18 bases sitting between them. The V gene's germline CDR1 is SGHDN and CDR2 FVKESK. The CDR3 consists of 14 residues. CDR3 loop: CASVSDSAVYGYTF. For the CDR3, the DNA is TGTGCCAGCGTATCGGACTCGGCTGTATATGGCTACACCTTC. Complete variable domain (other parts from reference TRBV14 and TRBJ1-2): EAGVTQFPSHSVIEKGQTVTLRCDPISGHDNLYWYRRVMGKEIKFLLHFVKESKQDESGMPNNRFLAERTGGTYSTLKVQPAELEDSGVYFCASVSDSAVYGYTFGSGTRLTVV.

The chain recombines TRBV3-1 (or the pseudogene TRBV3-2) with TRBJ2-1; the match to TRBD2 covers 8 bases. J gave up 4 bases and V 4 bases, and 6 bases lay outside the gene matches. Germline CDR1 is LGHDT and CDR2 is YNNKEL (reference sequence). The CDR3 runs to 15 residues. CDR3: CASSPPGGGYNEQFF. CDR3 sequence (DNA): TGTGCCAGCAGCCCTCCCGGGGGGGGTTACAATGAGCAGTTCTTC.

J is TRBJ1-4 and V is TRBV28, with D uncertain. Trimming removed 2 bases at V and 0 bases at J, with 10 bases between. CDR3 length equals 16 residues. From germline, CDR1 is MDHEN and CDR2 SYDVKM. The CDR3 region is CASSLLDGTTNEKLFF. For the CDR3, the DNA is TGTGCCAGCAGTTTACTCGACGGAACAACTAATGAAAAACTGTTTTTT.

The chain has TRBV21-1 and TRBJ2-7; no check of the table's D call, TRBD2, against the DNA was made. TRBV21-1 is termed a pseudogene. The CDR3 has 18 amino acids. The DNA of the CDR3 is TGTGCCAGCAGCAAAGTGGGCGCGGGGGGGGACGTTCTATCCGAGCAGTACTTC. Residues: CASSKVGAGGDVLSEQYF.